This paragraph covers one T cell receptor (beta chain) sequence. Its antigen is as yet unknown. Clones were read by immunoSEQ multiplex PCR, and TCRdb kept only the in-frame ones, dropping some. The table lists around 2,000,000 clones, about 95% of them singletons. This sample stems from a study of shared clonotypes between healthy human individuals. General study findings and limits: Incompleteness in sorted-subset sequencing, despite large depth, was shown by rarefaction. Among donors, sharing of clonotypes was expected to be affected by sequencing depth.

It was CD45RO-negative cells, positively selected for CCR7, that made up naive CD8 cells, with terminally differentiated effector memory CD45RA+ cells excluded. Sequencing was carried out using naive CD8+ T cells sorted from blood. The clonotype was recovered from a young man in good health.

CDR3 DNA: TGTGCCAGTAGTCCCGCGGGACTAGCGGGGGACTACGAGCAGTACTTC. Its translation is CASSPAGLAGDYEQYF. The chain couples TRBV19 to TRBJ2-7, with 14 bases fitting TRBD2. The germline V gene has CDR1 LNHDA and CDR2 SQIVND (reference sequence). This CDR3 is built from 16 residues. The junction had 6 bases not matched to a gene; V was cut back by 5 bases and J by 3 bases.